The clone carrying this T cell receptor (beta chain) was recorded at least ten times. This entry comes from a study of T cells in Graves' hyperthyroidism and ophthalmopathy. Amplification of TCR beta CDR3 regions was performed using RNA transcripts as template. HTBI primers were the set used in a first-round RT-PCR of the TCR CDR3. TCRdb ran MiXCR on the multiplex PCR reads and lists one entry per CDR3 protein. The sample lists roughly 380,000 distinct CDR3 sequences; about 20% were seen once. The sequence came from a woman aged 18-29 years with Graves' hyperthyroidism. Material for sequencing was blood.

In nucleotides, the CDR3 is TGTGCCAGCAGTGGGGAGGCCTACGAGCAGTACTTC. Residues: CASSGEAYEQYF. J is TRBJ2-7 and V is TRBV2; possible D gene TRBD2, 6 bases. The V gene lost 4 bases and the J gene lost 2 bases, with 6 bases spanning the gap. Germline V lookup: CDR1 SNHLY, CDR2 FYNNEI. CDR3 length: 12 residues.